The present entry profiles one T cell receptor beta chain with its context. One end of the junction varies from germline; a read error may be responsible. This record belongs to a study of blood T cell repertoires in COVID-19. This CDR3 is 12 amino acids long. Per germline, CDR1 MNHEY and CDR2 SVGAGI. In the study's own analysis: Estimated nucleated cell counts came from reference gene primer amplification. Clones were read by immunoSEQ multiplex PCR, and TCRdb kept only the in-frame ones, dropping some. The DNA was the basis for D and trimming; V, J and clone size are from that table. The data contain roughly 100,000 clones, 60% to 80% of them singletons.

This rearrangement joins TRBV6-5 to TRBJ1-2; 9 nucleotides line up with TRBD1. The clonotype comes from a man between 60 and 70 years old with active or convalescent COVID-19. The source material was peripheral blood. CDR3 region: CASSSGQGWAYF. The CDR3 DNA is TGTGCCAGCAGTTCCGGACAGGGGTGGGCCTACTTC.